This entry lists 13 T cell receptor beta chains sequenced from one sample in a study of T cells in tumors after PD-1 blockade. Profiled with immunoSEQ multiplex PCR; TCRdb holds only in-frame clones, not every one. The sample yields approximately 35,000 clones, 78% seen once. The input for sequencing was PBMCs, taken before anti-PD-1 treatment. Receptor source: a human donor with basal cell carcinoma.

The rearrangement joins TRBV3-1 (or the pseudogene TRBV3-2) to TRBJ1-2; 7 bases align to TRBD1. Trimming removed 0 bases from V and 5 bases from J; junction bases left unmatched: 9. Per the germline V gene, CDR1 is LGHDT and CDR2 is YNNKEL (reference sequence). This CDR3 has 16 residues. The CDR3 spells CASSQDGQGVLYGYTF. As DNA, the CDR3 is TGTGCCAGCAGCCAAGATGGTCAGGGGGTTCTTTATGGCTACACCTTC.

The chain has TRBV28 and TRBJ2-3; perhaps TRBD2 as D (6 bases). Trimming stripped 7 bases from V and 0 bases from J, with 23 bases between. Germline V CDR1 and CDR2: MDHEN, SYDVKM. CDR3 size: 18 residues. The CDR3 sequence is CASTGTLGGGTSTDTQYF. CDR3 DNA: TGTGCCAGCACCGGAACTCTTGGAGGAGGGACTAGCACAGATACGCAGTATTTT.

The chain links TRBV10-3 to TRBJ1-6; weak D call: TRBD1 (6 bases). The CDR3 runs to 14 residues. Trimming removed 6 bases at V and 10 bases at J, with 16 bases between. The germline gives CDR1 ENHRY, CDR2 SYGVKD. The CDR3 here is CAIREGEIGSPLHF. In nucleotides, the CDR3 is TGTGCCATCAGGGAGGGGGAAATCGGGTCACCCCTCCACTTT.

This rearrangement joins TRBV7-2 to TRBJ1-2; 7 bases fit TRBD1. This CDR3 has 13 residues. The V segment lost 3 bases and the J segment 8 bases; nucleotides outside the gene matches: 6. Germline V gene data show CDR1 as SGHTA and CDR2 as FQGNSA. The CDR3 reads CASSFDRVRGYTF. The DNA for the CDR3 is TGTGCCAGCAGCTTTGACAGGGTCCGAGGCTACACCTTC. Complete variable domain (other parts from reference TRBV7-2 and TRBJ1-2): GAGVSQSPSNKVTEKGKDVELRCDPISGHTALYWYRQSLGQGLEFLIYFQGNSAPDKSGLPSDRFSAERTGGSVSTLTIQRTQQEDSAVYLCASSFDRVRGYTFGSGTRLTVV.

The rearrangement links TRBV5-6 to TRBJ1-5; D uncertain. The V and J ends lost 1 base and 7 bases respectively, with 6 bases between them. In germline, CDR1 is SGHDT, CDR2 YYEEEE. The CDR3 has 12 residues. CDR3 coding DNA: TGTGCCAGCAGCTTGTACGCCCAGCCCCAGCATTTT. This encodes CASSLYAQPQHF.

This clone was detected once. The chain combines TRBV9 with TRBJ2-1; D is possibly TRBD2 (6 bases). Germline CDR1 SGDLS, CDR2 YYNGEE. This CDR3 has 14 amino acids. V lost 2 bases to trimming and J lost 5 bases, with 11 bases between them. The CDR3 sequence: CASSVGGTDNEQFF. CDR3 bases: TGTGCCAGCAGCGTTGGGGGGACCGACAATGAGCAGTTCTTC.

The chain combines TRBV7-9 with TRBJ2-1; D not resolved. V was clipped by 7 bases and J by 2 bases, with 15 bases between them. The germline V gene encodes CDR1 SEHNR and CDR2 FQNEAQ (reference sequence). The CDR3 runs to 15 residues. The CDR3 sequence is CASTSGRNPYNEQFF. In nucleotides, the CDR3 is TGTGCCAGCACCTCCGGCAGGAACCCCTACAATGAGCAGTTCTTC.

This clone was detected once. The chain has TRBV6-6 and TRBJ2-1, with no clear D. Looked up from germline, CDR1 is MNHNY and CDR2 is SVGAGI (reference sequence). The CDR3 is made up of 13 amino acids. V was trimmed by 4 bases and J by 9 bases, leaving 13 bases between them. The CDR3 here is CASSSLQNGEQFF. The CDR3 DNA reads TGTGCCAGCAGTTCCCTTCAGAACGGTGAGCAGTTCTTC.

This clone was counted a few times. CDR3 loop: CASSPRTGRVAKNIQYF. In DNA, the CDR3 is TGTGCCAGCAGTCCACGGACAGGCCGAGTAGCCAAAAACATTCAGTACTTC. V and J are TRBV25-1 and TRBJ2-4, with 7 nucleotides matching TRBD1. Germline V gene data show CDR1 as MGHDK and CDR2 as SYGVNS. V shed 5 bases, J shed 0 bases, and the junction held 10 bases outside the gene matches. The CDR3 spans 17 residues.

The rearrangement joins TRBV19 to TRBJ1-6; 7 bases agree with TRBD1. Germline CDR1 reads LNHDA; CDR2 reads SQIVND (reference sequence). The CDR3 length is 19 residues. The V segment lost 6 bases and the J segment 14 bases; nucleotides outside the gene matches: 28. The CDR3 DNA reads TGTGCCAGTAGAACTTCGGACAGGTTGGACTACATTCGGATCGGATCCCTCCACTTT. Its translation: CASRTSDRLDYIRIGSLHF.

This clone was counted only a few times. The chain employs TRBV19 and TRBJ1-5, with 9 bases identical to TRBD1. The ends lost 3 bases at V and 1 base at J; junction bases unmatched: 7. The CDR3 contains 17 residues. Germline-derived CDR1 and CDR2 are LNHDA and SQIVND (reference sequence). The CDR3 sequence: CASSMGQGFGSNQPQHF. The CDR3, as DNA: TGTGCCAGTAGTATGGGACAGGGCTTCGGGAGCAATCAGCCCCAGCATTTT.

V gene TRBV28 combines with J gene TRBJ2-3; 12 bases line up with TRBD2. Germline trimming cut 5 bases from V and 2 bases from J; bases unmatched to any gene: 5. This CDR3 has 16 residues. CDR1 MDHEN and CDR2 SYDVKM come from the germline V gene. The CDR3 DNA sequence: TGTGCCAGCAGTCCTTGGACTAGCGGGGCCACAGATACGCAGTATTTT. This encodes CASSPWTSGATDTQYF.

The V and J genes are TRBV5-1 and TRBJ2-7; a weak D match, TRBD1 (7 bases). The CDR3 is 13 residues long. Germline CDR1 and CDR2: SGHRS and YFSETQ. Trimming took off 4 bases at V and 6 bases at J, with 14 bases between the two ends. The CDR3 region has the DNA TGCGCCAGCAGCCTGGAGGGGGCCAGCGAGCAGTACTTC. Encoded protein: CASSLEGASEQYF. Combining the CDR3 with reference TRBV5-1 and TRBJ2-7 gives the whole variable domain KAGVTQTPRYLIKTRGQQVTLSCSPISGHRSVSWYQQTPGQGLQFLFEYFSETQRNKGNFPGRFSGRQFSNSRSEMNVSTLELGDSALYLCASSLEGASEQYFGPGTRLTVT.